These T cell receptor beta chains were read from a single sample in a study of PD-1 blockade in classical Hodgkin lymphoma. Profiling relied on immunoSEQ multiplex PCR, and the TCRdb table lists in-frame clones only, not all of them. The profile shows about 58,000 clones, 80% to 95% of them singletons. Material: peripheral blood mononuclear cells (PBMCs), obtained before the second cycle of nivolumab. These receptors were taken from a human donor with classical Hodgkin lymphoma. Both conserved end residues are part of each CDR3. The order of the fields is J gene, V gene, D gene, CDR3 protein. A D gene is named only where the DNA matches it firmly.

TRBJ2-7 | TRBV27 | - | CASSLKGSYEQYF
TRBJ2-7 | TRBV6-6 | TRBD2 | CASSPRTSGRSYEQYF
TRBJ1-1 | TRBV27 | - | CASSLSFGTVHTEAFF
TRBJ1-4 | TRBV19 | - | CASSVNRELATNEKLFF
TRBJ2-3 | TRBV19 | - | CASSIVAASTDTQYF
TRBJ2-7 | TRBV30 | - | CAWSPDGVYYEQYF
TRBJ2-3 | TRBV27 | - | CASSHTDTQYF
TRBJ2-3 | TRBV7-8 | - | CASSSPPWTPRNTQYF
TRBJ2-7 | TRBV6-6 | TRBD1 | CASSAPGQISEQYF
TRBJ2-1 | TRBV7-9 | TRBD2 | CASSPYGTSHRVDEQFF
TRBJ2-7 | TRBV28 | TRBD1 | CASSSPGTGSYEQYF
TRBJ1-3 | TRBV10-1 | - | CASSEVPGRDTIYF
TRBJ2-7 | TRBV19 | TRBD1 | CASSVTGAGSLYEQYF
TRBJ1-2 | TRBV7-8 | - | CASSPLLEGAYGYTF
TRBJ2-7 | TRBV9 | TRBD1 | CASSVQGAPSYEQYF
TRBJ2-1 | TRBV9 | TRBD2 | CASSVVEELAGGNEQFF
TRBJ2-1 | TRBV7-9 | TRBD2 | CASSFRTSEDNEQFF
TRBJ2-3 | TRBV27 | TRBD2 | CASSYSGPSSTDTQYF
TRBJ1-5 | TRBV7-9 | - | CASSFSEDQPQHF
TRBJ1-1 | TRBV7-2 | - | CASSPRTSMNTEAFF
TRBJ2-7 | TRBV14 | - | CASSQGSAGWSYEQYF
TRBJ1-1 | TRBV10-3 | - | CAIKNGVVTEAFF
TRBJ2-7 | TRBV6-6 | TRBD2 | CASRLAGPYEQYF
TRBJ2-7 | TRBV27 | - | CASSLSGASYEQYF
TRBJ1-2 | TRBV30 | TRBD1 | CAAKDRGNYGYTF
TRBJ2-7 | TRBV6-1 | TRBD1 | CASMTGPVYEQYF
TRBJ1-1 | TRBV2 | - | CAVLGATEAFF
TRBJ1-1 | TRBV27 | TRBD1 | CASVAGQGSTEAFF
TRBJ2-1 | TRBV2 | TRBD2 | CASRLAGVGNEQFF
TRBJ2-3 | TRBV14 | TRBD1 | CASSPVLRTGSMGLGRTPDTQYF
TRBJ2-3 | TRBV13 | TRBD2 | CASSQGLARADTQYF
TRBJ2-7 | TRBV9 | - | CASSVAGAPGEQYF
TRBJ2-3 | TRBV15 | - | CATSRDRGQSTDTQYF
TRBJ2-1 | TRBV7-9 | - | CASSLARGPYNEQFF
TRBJ2-7 | TRBV19 | - | CASTRTPGAYEQYF
TRBJ1-2 | TRBV29-1 | - | CSVERQPRGYTF
TRBJ2-2 | TRBV10-3 | TRBD1 | CAISESRTGGIGELFF
TRBJ2-4 | TRBV5-1 | - | CASSLGGVQRKNIQYF
TRBJ2-7 | TRBV2 | TRBD2 | CASSAPGTSGGRREQYF
TRBJ1-3 | TRBV18 | - | CASSPLPASGASGNTIYF
TRBJ2-5 | TRBV19 | - | CASSLRGRAGGETQYF
TRBJ2-1 | TRBV7-8 | - | CASSLVGASAFRGYNEQFF
TRBJ2-7 | TRBV29-1 | - | CSVEVRRPPLYEQYF
TRBJ1-1 | TRBV5-4 | - | CASSIETALNTEAFF
TRBJ2-2 | TRBV7-3 | - | CASSLGTANTGELFF
TRBJ2-3 | TRBV10-3 | - | CAISEGGQDTQYF
TRBJ2-7 | TRBV10-3 | - | CATGGLYEQYF
TRBJ1-2 | TRBV27 | - | CASSLWGGANYGYTF
TRBJ1-3 | TRBV9 | - | CASSVNPRYSGNTIYF
TRBJ1-5 | TRBV6-5 | - | CASSTDATEPQHF
TRBJ2-2 | TRBV5-6 | TRBD1 | CASSRRRTGFPGELFF
TRBJ2-5 | TRBV7-9 | - | CASSPTTGPQETQYF
TRBJ2-3 | TRBV2 | - | CASRARLLLTDTQYF
TRBJ2-7 | TRBV27 | TRBD1 | CASSLTGDSYEQYF